This T cell receptor beta chain appears in the sequencing data of a study of T cell responses to AZD1222 COVID-19 vaccine. General study points: Baseline seropositivity characterized only 5 to 7 AZD1222 recipients.

Profiled with immunoSEQ multiplex PCR; TCRdb holds only in-frame clones, not every one. Of 75,000 to 90,000 clones in the sample, approximately 91% are singletons; the top ten hold roughly 2.5%. Between the trimmed V and J ends, which lost 5 bases and 6 bases, there was a span of 17 bases. The length of the CDR3 is 15 residues. Germline V gene sequence: CDR1 LGHDT, CDR2 YNNKEL (reference sequence). As to this clone: The antigen remains undetermined.

V usage is TRBV3-1 (or the pseudogene TRBV3-2) and J usage is TRBJ2-1, with D perhaps matching TRBD1 (6 bases). The receptor was derived from an adult in good health. The sequencing here drew on peripheral blood, taken on day 0 of AZD1222 vaccination. The CDR3, as DNA: TGTGCCAGCAGCATGACTCTAGGGGGTTCCAATGAGCAGTTCTTC. It codes for CASSMTLGGSNEQFF.